These 25 T cell receptor beta chains came from one sample sequenced in a study of shared clonotypes between healthy human individuals (TCRdb year 2020). The library was prepared using the immunoSEQ multiplex PCR assay. What TCRdb holds here is the immuneACCESS table cut down to in-frame rearrangements. Part of the clones is not present; checked against another copy, under half of the missing clones reflect an unresolved V gene, and the others are unexplained. This sample holds about 2.1 million clones; 80% to 95% were observed only once. Of the sample, 1.5% to 2% is held by the ten largest clones. CD8 naive samples were obtained by positive selection for CCR7 among CD45RO-negative cells, yielding a CD45RA+CCR7+ population from which TemRA cells were excluded. The sample comprised naive CD8+ T cells from PBMCs. This sample's cell subset or site label indicates: CD45RA+CCR7+. These receptors were collected from a man aged 18-30 years in good health. Some clones in this sample may be carry-over from other donors' samples.

Details on this clone: Other nucleotide sequences in the sample specify the same CDR3. The V gene is TRBV5-4, the J gene TRBJ2-1; D ambiguous. CDR1 is SGHNT, CDR2 YYREEE, per germline (reference sequence). There are 13 residues in the CDR3. The germline V and J ends were trimmed by 0 bases and 6 bases, with 7 bases remaining between them. This CDR3 is CASSLARGNEQFF. The CDR3 region has the DNA TGTGCCAGCAGCTTGGCTCGCGGCAATGAGCAGTTCTTC.

The chain joins TRBV9 to TRBJ2-2; either TRBD1 or TRBD2 may supply D (5 bases each). The V end lost 3 bases, the J end lost 8 bases, and 17 bases lay between the germline ends. Germline loops: CDR1 SGDLS, CDR2 YYNGEE. The CDR3 is made up of 15 amino acids. The CDR3 is CASSATGLPGGELFF. The CDR3 DNA reads TGTGCCAGCAGCGCCACAGGCTTGCCGGGGGGGGAGCTGTTTTTT.

The chain recombines TRBV7-6 with TRBJ2-1; D is uncertain. V was pared by 0 bases and J by 5 bases, with 8 bases between. This CDR3 contains 14 residues. Per the germline V gene, CDR1 is SGHVS and CDR2 is FNYEAQ. The CDR3 reads CASSLAVEDNEQFF. The CDR3 DNA is TGTGCCAGCAGCTTAGCGGTTGAGGACAATGAGCAGTTCTTC.

The V gene is TRBV6-1, the J gene TRBJ2-7; 9 positions agree with TRBD1. This CDR3 contains 15 residues. The germline gives CDR1 MNHNS, CDR2 SASEGT. J was trimmed by 0 bases and V by 9 bases; bases with no gene match: 9. The CDR3 spells CASSAGTGSSYEQYF. The CDR3 coding sequence is TGTGCCAGTTCTGCTGGGACAGGGAGCTCCTACGAGCAGTACTTC.

The CDR3 nucleotides read TGTGCCAGCAGTGAACTCTTGGGGACCGAAGGCTACGAGCAGTACTTC. Its protein product is CASSELLGTEGYEQYF. The chain recombines TRBV2 with TRBJ2-7; the D call may be TRBD1 or TRBD2 (5 bases each). Germline CDR1 is SNHLY and CDR2 is FYNNEI. The ends were cut back, 2 bases at V and 3 bases at J, with 17 bases in the middle. This CDR3 is built from 16 residues.

The chain's CDR3 is CASSWGEWDEQFF. CDR3 sequence (DNA): TGTGCCAGCAGTTGGGGGGAGTGGGATGAGCAGTTCTTC. The J gene is TRBJ2-1, the V gene TRBV27, with a possible D match to TRBD2 (6 bases). This CDR3 spans 13 amino acids. The germline V gene encodes CDR1 MNHEY and CDR2 SMNVEV (reference sequence). V lost 4 bases, J lost 8 bases, and 12 bases lay in between.

This chain joins TRBV27 and TRBJ2-5; maybe TRBD1 (6 bases). The CDR3 is 15 amino acids. V lost 4 bases and J lost 3, with 15 bases in between. CDR1 is MNHEY, CDR2 SMNVEV, per germline (reference sequence). The CDR3 DNA reads as TGTGCCAGCAGTTCCCCAGGACAGACAAAAGAGACCCAGTACTTC. Its protein is CASSSPGQTKETQYF.

This chain links TRBV4-2 with TRBJ2-3; D gene uncertain. The CDR3 runs 16 residues. V was shortened by 0 bases and J by 0 bases, with 10 bases between the two germline ends. CDR1 LGHNA and CDR2 YNFKEQ come from the germline V gene. CDR3 DNA: TGTGCCAGCAGCCAAGAGGAAGGGTTTAGCACAGATACGCAGTATTTT. This encodes CASSQEEGFSTDTQYF.

V gene TRBV6-6 combines with J gene TRBJ2-1; D unresolved. Germline values: CDR1 MNHNY, CDR2 SVGAGI (reference sequence). CDR3 length equals 11 residues. V was trimmed by 2 bases and J by 10 bases, leaving 6 bases between them. The CDR3 loop reads CASSYGREQFF. The CDR3 nucleotides read TGTGCCAGCAGTTACGGGCGGGAGCAGTTCTTC.

This clone was detected a few times. This chain links TRBV6-1 with TRBJ2-2; D uncertain. This CDR3 contains 15 residues. V lost 4 bases to trimming and J lost 4 bases, with 13 bases between them. The V gene's germline CDR1 is MNHNS and CDR2 SASEGT. The CDR3 coding sequence is TGTGCCAGCAGTGCATCTCCGGGCCCCACCGGGGAGCTGTTTTTT. Translated: CASSASPGPTGELFF.

The rearrangement joins TRBV28 to TRBJ2-2; D might be TRBD2 (6 bases). The germline V and J ends were trimmed by 6 bases and 4 bases, with 18 bases remaining between them. Germline CDR1 MDHEN, CDR2 SYDVKM. The CDR3 consists of 16 residues. Written as DNA, the CDR3 is TGTGCCAGCAGCCGGCGCGGGACTCTGAGCACCGGGGAGCTGTTTTTT. Translation: CASSRRGTLSTGELFF.

This chain links TRBV5-1 with TRBJ1-2, with D unresolved. The CDR3 covers 14 residues. Germline V gene lookup returns CDR1 SGHRS and CDR2 YFSETQ. Trimming removed 0 bases from V and 8 bases from J, with 14 bases in between. CDR3 nucleotides: TGCGCCAGCAGCTTGGAAGACACGGTCGGAGGCTACACCTTC. Protein product: CASSLEDTVGGYTF.

V and J are TRBV6-5 and TRBJ1-1; no reliable D call. The CDR3 has 13 amino acids. Trimming left V 2 bases short and J 4 bases short, with 8 bases between. The V gene's germline CDR1 is MNHEY and CDR2 SVGAGI. The DNA for the CDR3 is TGTGCCAGCAGTTACGCCCTCGGCACTGAAGCTTTCTTT. Translation: CASSYALGTEAFF.

The CDR3 coding sequence is TGTGCCAGCAGCGTAGGGGGTTATCCCCTCCACGTTGAAGCTTTCTTT. Protein product: CASSVGGYPLHVEAFF. This sequence joins TRBV9 and TRBJ1-1, with D uncertain. The germline V and J ends were trimmed by 0 bases and 7 bases, with 19 bases remaining between them. The CDR3 has 16 residues. The germline V gene encodes CDR1 SGDLS and CDR2 YYNGEE.

This chain links TRBV5-1 with TRBJ2-5, with 8 bases fitting TRBD1. The CDR3 is 16 residues long. V lost 1 base and J lost 1; bases outside the gene matches: 6. Germline loops: CDR1 SGHRS, CDR2 YFSETQ. DNA for the CDR3: TGCGCCAGCAGCTTGCCTCAGGGGGCTGGCCAAGAGACCCAGTACTTC. It specifies CASSLPQGAGQETQYF.

The V and J genes are TRBV28 and TRBJ2-5, with 11 bases fitting TRBD2. V lost 6 bases to trimming and J lost 5 bases; unmatched junction nucleotides: 8. This CDR3 contains 15 residues. CDR1 is MDHEN, CDR2 SYDVKM, per germline. CDR3 in amino acids: CASSHLAGGWETQYF. The CDR3 nucleotides read TGTGCCAGCAGCCATCTAGCGGGAGGTTGGGAGACCCAGTACTTC. The whole variable domain, filled in from reference TRBV28 and TRBJ2-5, reads DVKVTQSSRYLVKRTGEKVFLECVQDMDHENMFWYRQDPGLGLRLIYFSYDVKMKEKGDIPEGYSVSREKKERFSLILESASTNQTSMYLCASSHLAGGWETQYFGPGTRLLVL.

The rearrangement joins TRBV28 to TRBJ2-1; D ambiguous. The CDR3 has 12 residues. Germline V gene data show CDR1 as MDHEN and CDR2 as SYDVKM. Trimming stripped 3 bases from V and 7 bases from J, with 7 bases between. The CDR3 is CASSFSRNEQFF. CDR3 bases: TGTGCCAGCAGTTTTTCCAGAAATGAGCAGTTCTTC. Filled out from reference TRBV28 and TRBJ2-1, the complete variable domain reads DVKVTQSSRYLVKRTGEKVFLECVQDMDHENMFWYRQDPGLGLRLIYFSYDVKMKEKGDIPEGYSVSREKKERFSLILESASTNQTSMYLCASSFSRNEQFFGPGTRLTVL.

The chain recombines TRBV6-1 with TRBJ1-2; no clear D. V shed 1 base and J shed 6 bases, with 15 bases lying between them. Germline V gene lookup returns CDR1 MNHNS and CDR2 SASEGT. The CDR3 is made up of 15 amino acids. The CDR3 reads CASSEEKRERNGYTF. As DNA, the CDR3 is TGTGCCAGCAGTGAAGAAAAGAGGGAGCGAAATGGCTACACCTTC.

The chain joins TRBV5-4 to TRBJ2-7; D perhaps matches TRBD2 (7 bases). CDR3 length: 15 residues. Germline assignment: CDR1 SGHNT and CDR2 YYREEE (reference sequence). Trimming shortened V by 4 bases and J by 4 bases, and 18 bases separated the two germline ends. The CDR3 is CASSDPSGGLYEQYF. CDR3 bases: TGTGCCAGCAGCGACCCCTCGGGGGGCCTGTACGAGCAGTACTTC.

This clone was observed a few times. The V call is TRBV2, the J call TRBJ1-1; D is ambiguous. The CDR3 runs 16 residues. The V end was cut by 6 bases, the J end by 7 bases, with 24 bases between. The germline CDR1 and CDR2 sequences are SNHLY and FYNNEI. CDR3 sequence (DNA): TGTGCCAGCAGGGAAAGACTAACCCGAAGCAGTTTTGAAGCTTTCTTT. Translation: CASRERLTRSSFEAFF.

The chain links TRBV12-5 to TRBJ2-5; TRBD2 matches 11 bases. The CDR3 has 16 residues. V shed 6 bases and J 13 bases; nucleotides not matched to a gene: 19. CDR1 is LGHNT, CDR2 FRNRAP, per germline. The chain's CDR3 is CASGPDGTTSGRGLYF. The CDR3 DNA reads TGTGCTAGTGGCCCAGATGGGACTACTAGCGGGAGAGGGTTGTACTTC.

This clone has a handful of counts. The V gene is TRBV29-1, the J gene TRBJ1-1; D is unresolved. The length of the CDR3 is 10 residues. CDR1 and CDR2 from the germline V gene are SQVTM and ANQGSEA. V lost 7 bases and J lost 3, with 6 bases in between. CDR3 sequence reads: CSAQDTEAFF. The CDR3 DNA sequence: TGCAGCGCCCAAGACACTGAAGCTTTCTTT.

The CDR3 loop reads CASGGLAGDGSYNEQFF. In DNA, the CDR3 is TGTGCCAGCGGGGGACTAGCGGGAGACGGATCCTACAATGAGCAGTTCTTC. The chain is built from TRBV25-1 and TRBJ2-1; 14 bases are a match to TRBD2. Germline V gives CDR1 MGHDK, CDR2 SYGVNS. Trimming removed 8 bases from V and 1 base from J; junction bases left unmatched: 7. CDR3 length: 17 residues. The variable domain in full, completed from reference TRBV25-1 and TRBJ2-1, reads EADIYQTPRYLVIGTGKKITLECSQTMGHDKMYWYQQDPGMELHLIHYSYGVNSTEKGDLSSESTVSRIRTEHFPLTLESARPSHTSQYLCASGGLAGDGSYNEQFFGPGTRLTVL.

The CDR3 DNA reads TGTGCCAGCAGCTTGCTAGCGGGAGGTATCTTCGGATACAATGAGCAGTTCTTC. This sequence encodes CASSLLAGGIFGYNEQFF. The chain employs TRBV5-4 and TRBJ2-1; 11 bases match TRBD2. The germline CDR1 and CDR2 sequences are SGHNT and YYREEE (reference sequence). There are 18 residues in the CDR3. The V segment lost 1 base and the J segment 4 bases; nucleotides outside the gene matches: 10. Full variable domain (remainder filled in from reference TRBV5-4 and TRBJ2-1): ETGVTQSPTHLIKTRGQQVTLRCSSQSGHNTVSWYQQALGQGPQFIFQYYREEENGRGNFPPRFSGLQFPNYSSELNVNALELDDSALYLCASSLLAGGIFGYNEQFFGPGTRLTVL.

This clone was found a few times. The V call is TRBV7-2, the J call TRBJ1-2; D ambiguous. Trimming took 1 base from V and 7 from J, leaving 4 bases between them. The CDR3 is made up of 11 amino acids. Germline V gene lookup returns CDR1 SGHTA and CDR2 FQGNSA. CDR3 loop: CASSLGPGYTF. CDR3 coding DNA: TGTGCCAGCAGCTTAGGACCTGGCTACACCTTC.